This TCR beta chain originates from a study of T cell changes during pregnancy in multiple sclerosis. Here immunoSEQ multiplex PCR was the method, and the copy in TCRdb shows in-frame clones only, minus some. The sample includes about 22,000 clones, under 95% of them seen just once. The CDR3 has 13 amino acids. V dropped 4 bases and J dropped 2 bases, with 9 bases sitting between them. From germline, CDR1 is SGHKS and CDR2 YYEKEE (reference sequence). The gene calls are TRBV5-5 and TRBJ1-2, with no clear D. The clonotype was recovered from a female donor in good health, enrolled as a control in a pregnancy study. The source was CD4+ T cells from peripheral blood mononuclear cells, collected in the third trimester of pregnancy. CDR3 nucleotide sequence: TGTGCCAGCAGCGTCGCGGGGAACTATGGCTACACCTTC. Its protein is CASSVAGNYGYTF.